This TCR beta chain was identified in a study of blood T cell repertoires in COVID-19. Study information: The analysed material was cDNA or gDNA that came from T cells, B-cell-depleted T cells, or PBMCs.

This CDR3 comprises 18 residues. Trimming left V 1 base short and J 2 bases short, with 21 bases between. The germline CDR1 and CDR2 sequences are LNHDA and SQIVND (reference sequence). Sequenced by immunoSEQ multiplex PCR; TCRdb stores in-frame clones only, minus some. There are over 200,000 clones in the sample; 85% to 90% occur only once, and roughly 6.4% lies in the top ten. The sample comprised peripheral blood. This receptor was identified in a man aged 55 to 70 who had recovered from COVID-19. This sequence joins TRBV19 and TRBJ2-7; TRBD2 might be the D (5 bases). The CDR3: CASSIAGPQVTGAYEQYF. The CDR3 DNA follows: TGTGCCAGTAGTATAGCTGGGCCCCAGGTAACCGGGGCCTACGAGCAGTACTTC.